This TCR beta chain was retrieved from a study of tumor and adjacent non-tumor tissue in lung cancer. As for the study in general: There were fewer than 15 adenocarcinoma, a couple of squamous cell carcinoma and 1 small cell lung cancer cases. Study results and limitations: Tumor repertoires had a smaller top 100 clone share than normal lung.

Looked up from germline, CDR1 is DFQATT and CDR2 is SNEGSKA (reference sequence). This CDR3 spans 13 amino acids. Comment on this clonotype: Antigen specificity is unknown.

No cell sorting was done before RNA was extracted from the tissue. The library came from three nested PCR rounds adapted from ARM-PCR protocols. Each CDR3 protein is one row after TCRdb ran MiXCR on the multiplex PCR reads. Of some 90,000 distinct CDR3 sequences listed, around two thirds are singletons. The specimen sequenced was lung tumor tissue. The chain carries TRBV20-1 and TRBJ1-2; D unclear. This TCR came from a man between 65 and 80 years old with non-small cell lung cancer. As DNA, the CDR3 is TGCAGACCCAAGGGTGGGAGTAACTATGGCTACACCTTC. Protein product: CRPKGGSNYGYTF.